What follows are 5 T cell receptor beta chains derived from one specimen sequenced in a study of blood T cell repertoires in COVID-19. The data were produced by immunoSEQ multiplex PCR, yet TCRdb's version contains in-frame clones alone and is incomplete. This table has fewer than 150,000 clones, approximately 84% appearing once. The sequencing input was peripheral blood. The receptors here all came from a woman older than 75 in a cohort sampled during active or convalescent COVID-19.

This chain links TRBV27 with TRBJ1-4; D not certain. Trimming removed 5 bases from V and 1 base from J, with 8 bases in between. The CDR3 is 14 residues long. Germline V gene sequence: CDR1 MNHEY, CDR2 SMNVEV (reference sequence). This CDR3 is CASSVGRTNEKLFF. Here the CDR3 DNA reads TGTGCCAGCAGTGTAGGGAGAACTAATGAAAAACTGTTTTTT.

The rearrangement joins TRBV5-6 to TRBJ1-2; the D is unclear. Trimming removed 5 bases at V and 0 bases at J, with 5 bases between. Germline V lookup: CDR1 SGHDT, CDR2 YYEEEE. The CDR3 spans 12 residues. CDR3 amino acids: CASRRANYGYTF. CDR3 DNA sequence: TGTGCCAGCAGGAGAGCTAACTATGGCTACACCTTC.

This clone was seen only once. The J gene is TRBJ2-2, the V gene TRBV18; D unclear. The CDR3 spans 16 residues. The V gene's germline CDR1 is KGHSH and CDR2 LQKENI. Between the trimmed V and J ends, which lost 3 bases and 5 bases, there was a span of 16 bases. The chain's CDR3 is CASSPLRSRETGELFF. CDR3 coding DNA: TGTGCCAGCTCACCTTTGAGGTCCCGCGAGACCGGGGAGCTGTTTTTT.

This chain connects TRBV7-9 to TRBJ1-4; unclear D gene. CDR3 length: 12 amino acids. CDR1 is SEHNR, CDR2 FQNEAQ, per germline (reference sequence). V shed 1 base and J shed 7 bases, with 4 bases lying between them. The CDR3 sequence: CASSLVGEKLFF. The DNA of the CDR3 is TGTGCCAGCAGCTTAGTCGGTGAAAAACTGTTTTTT.

The CDR3 DNA is TGTGCCAGCAGCTGGGGCGGGGGCTTCTTTATGAACACTGAAGCTTTCTTT. This encodes CASSWGGGFFMNTEAFF. The chain combines TRBV7-9 with TRBJ1-1; tentative D call: TRBD1 (6 bases). There are 17 residues in the CDR3. Trimming removed 4 bases at V and 0 bases at J, with 18 bases between. Germline CDR1 SEHNR, CDR2 FQNEAQ (reference sequence).